This is a list of T cell receptor beta chains from one sample in a study of shared clonotypes between healthy human individuals. TCRdb's table, derived via immunoSEQ multiplex PCR, lists solely in-frame clones and lacks some. The repertoire holds under 1,100,000 clones, with about four fifths as singletons. The sequenced sample consisted of memory CD4+ T cells from PBMCs. Receptor source: a man younger than 30 in good health. Some clones in this sample may be carry-over from other donors' samples. Both conserved end residues are part of each CDR3. The D gene is left open where the match is weak.

cdr3_length j_call v_call d_call cdr3_aa
14 TRBJ2-7 TRBV5-1 - CASSLIVSSYEQYF
15 TRBJ1-5 TRBV27 TRBD1 CASSSRQGSNQPQHF
16 TRBJ1-4 TRBV19 TRBD1 CASSTPRTGDTEKLFF
17 TRBJ1-2 TRBV7-2 - CASSPSAGVSANYGYTF
16 TRBJ2-1 TRBV7-3 TRBD2 CASSDTGTSGYNEQFF
16 TRBJ2-7 TRBV27 TRBD2 CASSSPSSGTGGEQYF
17 TRBJ1-1 TRBV28 - CASSPAGTATMNTEAFF
16 TRBJ1-1 TRBV5-1 TRBD1 CASSTGQGGVGTEAFF
13 TRBJ1-1 TRBV7-9 - CASSLPENRGAFF
16 TRBJ2-2 TRBV4-1 TRBD2 CASSGREVSNTGELFF
17 TRBJ2-7 TRBV18 - CASSPMSNQGVVGSQYF
16 TRBJ2-7 TRBV7-2 TRBD2 CASSPQAGGRSYEQYF
15 TRBJ1-5 TRBV6-5 - CASSYGTGSNQPQHF
14 TRBJ2-3 TRBV14 - CASSQGVWSDTQYF
14 TRBJ1-6 TRBV30 - CAWSVGTDNSPLHF
15 TRBJ1-2 TRBV11-2 - CASSPLGATDYGYTF
14 TRBJ1-5 TRBV15 - CATSRGFTGQPQHF
15 TRBJ2-7 TRBV7-2 - CASSFGGPGLYEQYF
15 TRBJ1-5 TRBV28 - CASSGGGRGNQPQHF
15 TRBJ2-3 TRBV5-6 TRBD2 CASSLRGRSTDTQYF
17 TRBJ1-5 TRBV9 - CASSVLLSRSSNQPQHF
14 TRBJ2-3 TRBV5-1 TRBD2 CASSLTGGPDTQYF
14 TRBJ2-5 TRBV7-3 - CASSSYSGPETQYF
13 TRBJ1-1 TRBV2 - CASSEFGNTEAFF
15 TRBJ1-3 TRBV18 - CASSPPAGRGVTIYF
12 TRBJ1-3 TRBV6-1 - CASHSAGNTIYF
13 TRBJ2-1 TRBV4-1 - CASSQDSGTPRFF
15 TRBJ2-1 TRBV9 TRBD2 CASSWTSGSYNEQFF
14 TRBJ2-7 TRBV5-4 TRBD2 CASSLVYSGGEQYF
15 TRBJ2-2 TRBV7-8 - CASSFSLGGAGELFF
12 TRBJ2-3 TRBV5-1 - CASSFEGDTQYF
14 TRBJ1-2 TRBV5-6 - CASSPARGDYGYTF
15 TRBJ2-1 TRBV25-1 - CASSEFDSMSNEQFF